Listed here are 20 T cell receptor beta chains from one sample, sequenced in a study of T-cell reconstitution after alpha-beta-depleted transplantation in children. Unique molecular identifiers were used in preparing the TCRbeta library. TCRdb itself ran the PCR reads through MiXCR, one entry per CDR3 protein. The table shows about half a million distinct CDR3 sequences, with under 15% occurring only once. Specimen: PBMCs from the stem cell graft donor, collected from the stem cell graft. These receptors originate from a human donor who donated a stem cell graft to a child with combined immunodeficiency.

This clonotype was seen ten or more times. The gene calls are TRBV12-3 or TRBV12-4 and TRBJ2-7; no definite D call. The V and J ends lost 1 base and 4 bases respectively, with 11 bases between them. This CDR3 has 14 amino acids. The CDR3 protein is CASSLGPGQYEQYF. The CDR3 bases are TGTGCCAGCAGTTTAGGCCCGGGTCAGTACGAGCAGTACTTC.

This clonotype was observed at least ten times. The CDR3 here is CASRDGTNYGYTF. The CDR3 bases are TGTGCCAGCAGGGACGGCACTAACTATGGCTACACCTTC. The V and J genes are TRBV6-1 and TRBJ1-2; D gene ambiguous. CDR3 size: 13 residues. The germline V and J ends were trimmed by 6 bases and 0 bases, with 8 bases remaining between them. Per the germline V gene, CDR1 is MNHNS and CDR2 is SASEGT.

This rearrangement joins TRBV5-6 to TRBJ2-1, with no clear D. V lost 6 bases, J lost 5 bases, and 15 bases lay in between. This CDR3 spans 14 amino acids. Germline V CDR1 and CDR2: SGHDT, YYEEEE. For the CDR3, the DNA is TGTGCCAGCAAATCAGGAGATTTCCACAATGAGCAGTTCTTC. Protein product: CASKSGDFHNEQFF.

This clonotype has only a few counts. The genes are TRBV24-1 and TRBJ2-5; TRBD1 matches at 7 bases. J was trimmed by 2 bases and V by 3 bases; bases with no gene match: 5. The CDR3 runs to 15 residues. From germline, CDR1 is KGHDR and CDR2 SFDVKD. The CDR3 DNA reads as TGTGCCACCAGTGATACGGGACAGCCACAAGAGACCCAGTACTTC. Amino acid sequence: CATSDTGQPQETQYF.

This rearrangement joins TRBV9 to TRBJ2-3; 14 nucleotides align to TRBD2. Trimming removed 4 bases from V and 10 bases from J; junction bases left unmatched: 5. This CDR3 has 14 amino acids. CDR1 is SGDLS, CDR2 YYNGEE, per germline. Written as DNA, the CDR3 is TGTGCCAGCAGCCCGGGGACTAGCGGGAGTGCGCAGTATTTT. As protein: CASSPGTSGSAQYF.

This clonotype was seen a few times. The chain employs TRBV27 and TRBJ1-2; D gene unclear. V was shortened by 3 bases and J by 3 bases, with 8 bases between the two germline ends. The CDR3 is 13 residues long. Germline V gene data show CDR1 as MNHEY and CDR2 as SMNVEV (reference sequence). The CDR3 region has the DNA TGTGCCAGCAGTTTGTCGGTGTACTATGGCTACACCTTC. It codes for CASSLSVYYGYTF.

This chain uses TRBV5-1 with TRBJ1-1, with D tentatively TRBD1 (5 bases). Trimming stripped 3 bases from V and 0 bases from J, with 15 bases between. CDR3 length: 16 residues. CDR1 and CDR2 from the germline V gene are SGHRS and YFSETQ. In nucleotides, the CDR3 is TGCGCCAGCAGCTCCTCAGGGAGGACAATGAACACTGAAGCTTTCTTT. Translating it yields CASSSSGRTMNTEAFF.

This clonotype appeared a few times. J is TRBJ1-1 and V is TRBV10-3; D gene uncertain. From germline, CDR1 is ENHRY and CDR2 SYGVKD. The CDR3 runs to 13 residues. V was pared by 2 bases and J by 1 base, with 5 bases between. DNA of the CDR3: TGTGCCATCAGTGAGAACAGGAACACTGAAGCTTTCTTT. Its protein product is CAISENRNTEAFF.

The gene calls are TRBV9 and TRBJ2-1, with D tentatively TRBD1 (6 bases). The germline gives CDR1 SGDLS, CDR2 YYNGEE. Deletions cut 0 bases from V and 12 bases from J, with 16 bases between. CDR3 length: 14 residues. In nucleotides, the CDR3 is TGTGCCAGCAGCGTAGTACCCCCCCGCAGGGGGCAGTTCTTC. As protein: CASSVVPPRRGQFF.

A word on this clonotype: A much larger clone is a single base away; this may be a read error. This chain connects TRBV20-1 to TRBJ2-7; 12 nucleotides line up with TRBD2. The CDR3 has 14 amino acids. Germline CDR1 DFQATT, CDR2 SNEGSKA (reference sequence). The CDR3 DNA is TGCTGTGCTAGGAGGACTAGCGGGATCTACGAGCAGTACTTC. This gives the protein CCARRTSGIYEQYF.

The chain is built from TRBV12-3 or TRBV12-4 and TRBJ2-1, with D perhaps TRBD1 or TRBD2 (6 bases each). The V gene lost 10 bases and the J gene lost 10 bases, with 14 bases spanning the gap. CDR3 size: 11 residues. The CDR3 DNA reads as TGTGCCACATATTTGGGGGGCGAGCAGTTCTTC. This translates into CATYLGGEQFF.

At least ten counts were recorded for this clonotype. This sequence joins TRBV7-2 and TRBJ2-7; D remains ambiguous. The V and J ends lost 9 bases and 1 base respectively, with 16 bases between them. This CDR3 contains 14 residues. From germline, CDR1 is SGHTA and CDR2 FQGNSA. DNA for the CDR3: TGTGCCAGTTCAGGTCGGGCTTATTCCTACGAGCAGTACTTC. This codes for CASSGRAYSYEQYF.

This clonotype was recorded a few times. The gene calls are TRBV5-1 and TRBJ2-1; 7 bases are a match to TRBD2. This CDR3 spans 15 amino acids. The V gene's germline CDR1 is SGHRS and CDR2 YFSETQ. The J segment lost 0 bases and the V segment lost 6 bases, leaving 6 bases of the junction unmatched. Here the CDR3 DNA reads TGCGCCAGCACCTGGGGGGGGAGCTCCTACAATGAGCAGTTCTTC. Amino acids: CASTWGGSSYNEQFF.

The rearrangement joins TRBV27 to TRBJ2-7; 10 bases are a match to TRBD2. The germline V gene has CDR1 MNHEY and CDR2 SMNVEV (reference sequence). With 2 bases clipped from V and 1 base from J, the junction kept 5 bases outside the gene matches. The CDR3 runs to 16 residues. The CDR3 region has the DNA TGTGCCAGCAGTTTAGCTAGCGGGAGAGGGTCCTACGAGCAGTACTTC. Encoded protein: CASSLASGRGSYEQYF.

This chain links TRBV12-3 or TRBV12-4 with TRBJ1-6; no clear D gene. The CDR3 is 17 amino acids. V was clipped by 3 bases and J by 0 bases, with 12 bases between them. The CDR3 is CASSFGLVYSYNSPLHF. Written as DNA, the CDR3 is TGTGCCAGCAGTTTTGGGCTTGTATACTCCTATAATTCACCCCTCCACTTT.

This clonotype was found many times. The rearrangement uses TRBV7-8 and TRBJ2-7, with TRBD2 as a possible D gene (6 bases). Germline V gene data show CDR1 as SGHVS and CDR2 as FQNEAQ. The length of the CDR3 is 16 residues. Trimming left V 4 bases short and J 3 bases short, with 19 bases between. CDR3 amino acids: CASSSRGVSGNYEQYF. CDR3 sequence (DNA): TGTGCCAGCAGCTCCCGCGGGGTGAGCGGCAACTACGAGCAGTACTTC.

This clonotype was detected many times. The rearrangement uses TRBV20-1 and TRBJ1-4; tentatively, D is TRBD1 (5 bases). V was shortened by 5 bases and J by 8 bases, with 18 bases between the two germline ends. The CDR3 runs to 14 residues. Looked up from germline, CDR1 is DFQATT and CDR2 is SNEGSKA (reference sequence). CDR3 DNA: TGCAGTGCTCCCCGGCTGGGGCTTGGGGAAAAACTGTTTTTT. Translating it yields CSAPRLGLGEKLFF.

V and J are TRBV4-3 and TRBJ2-2; TRBD1 matches 8 bases. Germline CDR1 and CDR2: LGHNA and YSLEER. The CDR3 contains 16 residues. Trimming at V came to 0 bases and at J to 7 bases, leaving 7 bases not matched to a gene. The CDR3 DNA is TGCGCCAGCAGCCAAGATCGGACAGGGCAGAGCGGGGAGCTGTTTTTT. Protein sequence: CASSQDRTGQSGELFF.

This chain uses TRBV12-3 or TRBV12-4 with TRBJ2-4; TRBD1 matches at 9 bases. V was clipped by 6 bases and J by 10 bases; unmatched bases: 10. The CDR3 extends over 14 amino acids. CDR3 bases: TGTGCCAGCAGGTCTACAGGGGGCTCTTCTATTCAGTACTTC. Its protein product is CASRSTGGSSIQYF.

This chain uses TRBV29-1 with TRBJ2-3; D perhaps matches TRBD1 (5 bases). The CDR3 is 15 residues long. The germline CDR1 and CDR2 sequences are SQVTM and ANQGSEA. With 7 bases removed from V and 0 bases from J, the gap between germline ends came to 17 bases. Here the CDR3 DNA reads TGCAGCGCAAACCACAGGAGCTCTAGCACAGATACGCAGTATTTT. Protein product: CSANHRSSSTDTQYF.